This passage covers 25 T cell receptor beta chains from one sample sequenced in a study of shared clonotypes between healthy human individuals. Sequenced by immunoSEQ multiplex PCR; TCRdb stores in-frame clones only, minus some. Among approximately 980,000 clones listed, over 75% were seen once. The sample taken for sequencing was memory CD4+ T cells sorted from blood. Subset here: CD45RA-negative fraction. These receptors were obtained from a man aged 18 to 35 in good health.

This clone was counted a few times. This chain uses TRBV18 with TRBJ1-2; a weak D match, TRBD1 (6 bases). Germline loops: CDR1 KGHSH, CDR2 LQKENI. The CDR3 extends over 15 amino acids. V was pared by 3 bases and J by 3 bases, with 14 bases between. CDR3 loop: CASSPIQGSDYGYTF. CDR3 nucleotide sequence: TGTGCCAGCTCACCCATACAGGGTTCGGACTATGGCTACACCTTC.

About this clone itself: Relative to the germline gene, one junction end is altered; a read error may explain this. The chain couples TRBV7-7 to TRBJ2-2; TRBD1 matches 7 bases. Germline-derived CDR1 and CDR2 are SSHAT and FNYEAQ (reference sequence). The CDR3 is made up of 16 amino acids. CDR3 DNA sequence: TGTGCTAGCAGCTCAGACAGGGTGCTGGGCACCGGGGAGCTGTTTTTT. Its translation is CASSSDRVLGTGELFF.

CDR3 in amino acids: CASIAGNTDTQYF. The CDR3, as DNA: TGTGCCTCTATAGCGGGGAACACAGATACGCAGTATTTT. The genes are TRBV30 and TRBJ2-3; 8 nucleotides align to TRBD2. Trimming cost V 7 bases and J 2 bases; bases outside gene matches: 5. Looked up from germline, CDR1 is GTSNPN and CDR2 is SVGIG (reference sequence). The CDR3 length is 13 residues.

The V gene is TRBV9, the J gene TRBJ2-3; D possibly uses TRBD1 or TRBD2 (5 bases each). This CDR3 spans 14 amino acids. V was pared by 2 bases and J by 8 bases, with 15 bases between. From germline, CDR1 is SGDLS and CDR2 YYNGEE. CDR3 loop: CASSVDILGPTQYF. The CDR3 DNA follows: TGTGCCAGCAGCGTGGACATACTAGGTCCTACGCAGTATTTT.

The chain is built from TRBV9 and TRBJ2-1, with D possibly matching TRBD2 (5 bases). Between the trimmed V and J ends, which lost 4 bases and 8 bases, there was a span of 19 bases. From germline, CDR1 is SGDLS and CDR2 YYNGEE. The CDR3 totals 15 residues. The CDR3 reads CASSPGLGPPHEQFF. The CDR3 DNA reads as TGTGCCAGCAGCCCGGGGTTGGGCCCCCCACATGAGCAGTTCTTC.

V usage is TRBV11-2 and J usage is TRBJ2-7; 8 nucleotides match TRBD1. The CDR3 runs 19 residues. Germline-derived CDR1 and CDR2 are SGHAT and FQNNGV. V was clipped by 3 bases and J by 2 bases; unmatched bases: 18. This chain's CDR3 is CASSLGRGQGNSRTYEQYF. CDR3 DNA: TGTGCCAGCAGCTTGGGACGAGGACAGGGAAATTCTCGAACCTACGAGCAGTACTTC.

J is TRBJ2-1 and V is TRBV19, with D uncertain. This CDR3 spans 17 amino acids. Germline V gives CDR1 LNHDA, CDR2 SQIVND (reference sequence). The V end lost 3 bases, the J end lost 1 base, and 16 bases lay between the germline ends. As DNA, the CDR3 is TGTGCCAGTAGTATTGAGACTCGTTTTAATTCCTACAATGAGCAGTTCTTC. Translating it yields CASSIETRFNSYNEQFF.

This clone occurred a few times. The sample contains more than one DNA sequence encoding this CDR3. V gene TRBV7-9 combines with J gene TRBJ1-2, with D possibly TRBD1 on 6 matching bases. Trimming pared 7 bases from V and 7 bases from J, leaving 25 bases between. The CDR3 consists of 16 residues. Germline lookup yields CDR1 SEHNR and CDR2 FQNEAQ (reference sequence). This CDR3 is CASNMGRDIRGRGYTF. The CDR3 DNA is TGTGCCAGCAACATGGGAAGGGACATTCGTGGTCGTGGCTACACCTTC.

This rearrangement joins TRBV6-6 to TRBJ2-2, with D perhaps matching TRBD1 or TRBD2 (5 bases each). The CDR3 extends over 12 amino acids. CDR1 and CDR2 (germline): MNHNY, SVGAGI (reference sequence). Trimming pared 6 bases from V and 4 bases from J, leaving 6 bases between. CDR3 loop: CASSGTTGELFF. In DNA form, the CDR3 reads TGTGCCAGCAGCGGGACCACCGGGGAGCTGTTTTTT.

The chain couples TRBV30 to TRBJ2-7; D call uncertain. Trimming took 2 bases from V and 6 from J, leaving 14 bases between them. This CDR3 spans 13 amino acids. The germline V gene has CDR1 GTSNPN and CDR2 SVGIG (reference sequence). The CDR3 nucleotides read TGTGCCTGGAGTCCCATAGGGTACGGCGAGCAGTACTTC. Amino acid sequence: CAWSPIGYGEQYF.

CDR3 region: CASSRDRNTEAFF. CDR3 coding DNA: TGTGCCAGCAGCAGGGACAGGAACACTGAAGCTTTCTTT. This chain joins TRBV7-2 and TRBJ1-1; 7 nucleotides match TRBD1. This CDR3 has 13 amino acids. After removal of 5 bases from V and 1 base from J, the junction contained 1 base not matched to a gene. Per the germline V gene, CDR1 is SGHTA and CDR2 is FQGNSA.

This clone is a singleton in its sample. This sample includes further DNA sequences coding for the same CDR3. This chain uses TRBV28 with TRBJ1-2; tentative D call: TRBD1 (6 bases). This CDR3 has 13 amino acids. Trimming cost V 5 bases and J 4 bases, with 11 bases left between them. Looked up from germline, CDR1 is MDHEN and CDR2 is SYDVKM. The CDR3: CASSSGQTYGYTF. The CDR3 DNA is TGTGCCAGCAGTAGTGGACAGACCTATGGCTACACCTTC.

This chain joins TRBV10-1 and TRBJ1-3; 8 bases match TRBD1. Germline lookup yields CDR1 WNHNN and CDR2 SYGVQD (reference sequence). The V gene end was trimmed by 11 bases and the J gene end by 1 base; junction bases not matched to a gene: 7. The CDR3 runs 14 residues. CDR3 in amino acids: CAVITGGSGNTIYF. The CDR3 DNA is TGCGCCGTAATAACAGGGGGATCTGGAAACACCATATATTTT.

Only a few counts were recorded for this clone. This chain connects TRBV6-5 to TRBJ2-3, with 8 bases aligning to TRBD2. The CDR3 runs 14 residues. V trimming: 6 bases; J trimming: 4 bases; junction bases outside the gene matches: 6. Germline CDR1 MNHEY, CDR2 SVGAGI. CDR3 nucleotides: TGTGCCAGCAGGCGGGGGGAGGTATCAGATACGCAGTATTTT. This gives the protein CASRRGEVSDTQYF.

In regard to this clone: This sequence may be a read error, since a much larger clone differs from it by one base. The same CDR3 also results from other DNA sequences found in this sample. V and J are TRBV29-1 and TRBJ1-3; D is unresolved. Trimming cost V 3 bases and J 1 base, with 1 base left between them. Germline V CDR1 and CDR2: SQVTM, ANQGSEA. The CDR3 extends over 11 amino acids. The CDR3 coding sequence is TGCAGCGTTGAGTCTGGAAACACCATATATTTT. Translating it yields CSVESGNTIYF.

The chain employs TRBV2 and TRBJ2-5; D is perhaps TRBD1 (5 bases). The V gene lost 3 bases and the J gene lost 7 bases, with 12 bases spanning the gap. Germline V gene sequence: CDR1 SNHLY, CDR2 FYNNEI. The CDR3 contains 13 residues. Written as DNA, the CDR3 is TGTGCCAGCAGTGATGAGGCAAGGGGGACCCAGTACTTC. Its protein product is CASSDEARGTQYF.

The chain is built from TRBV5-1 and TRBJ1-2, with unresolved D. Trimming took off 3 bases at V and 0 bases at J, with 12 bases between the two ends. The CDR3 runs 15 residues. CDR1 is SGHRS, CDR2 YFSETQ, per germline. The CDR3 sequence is CASSYGLSSNYGYTF. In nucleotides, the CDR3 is TGCGCCAGCAGCTACGGACTATCCTCTAACTATGGCTACACCTTC.

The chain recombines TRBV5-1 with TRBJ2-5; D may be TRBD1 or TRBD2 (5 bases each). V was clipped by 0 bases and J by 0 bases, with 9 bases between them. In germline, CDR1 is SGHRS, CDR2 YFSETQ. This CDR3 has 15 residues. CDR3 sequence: CASSLAPGHQETQYF. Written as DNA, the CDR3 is TGCGCCAGCAGCTTGGCACCGGGACACCAAGAGACCCAGTACTTC.

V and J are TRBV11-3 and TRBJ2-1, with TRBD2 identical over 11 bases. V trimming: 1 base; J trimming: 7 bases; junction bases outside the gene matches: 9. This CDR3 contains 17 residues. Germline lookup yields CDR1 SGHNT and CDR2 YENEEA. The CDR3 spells CASSLVVGLAALNEQFF. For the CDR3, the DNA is TGTGCCAGCAGCTTAGTAGTGGGACTAGCGGCTTTAAATGAGCAGTTCTTC.

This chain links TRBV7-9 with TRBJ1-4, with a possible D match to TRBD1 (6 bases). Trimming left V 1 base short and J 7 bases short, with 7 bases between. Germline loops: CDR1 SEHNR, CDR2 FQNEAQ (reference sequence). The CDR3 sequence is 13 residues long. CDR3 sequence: CASSLDRVEKLFF. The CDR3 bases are TGTGCCAGCAGCTTAGACAGGGTTGAAAAACTGTTTTTT.

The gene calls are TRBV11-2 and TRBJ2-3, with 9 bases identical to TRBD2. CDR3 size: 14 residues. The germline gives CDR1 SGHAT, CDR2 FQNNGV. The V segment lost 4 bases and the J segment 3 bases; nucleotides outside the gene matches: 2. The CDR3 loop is CASSSSGGTDTQYF. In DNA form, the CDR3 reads TGTGCCAGCAGCTCAAGCGGGGGGACAGATACGCAGTATTTT.

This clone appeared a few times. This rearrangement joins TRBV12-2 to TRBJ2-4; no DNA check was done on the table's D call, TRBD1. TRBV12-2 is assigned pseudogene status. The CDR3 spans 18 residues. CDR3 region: CASRLSLTGRWAKNIQYF. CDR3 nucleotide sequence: TGTGCAAGTCGCTTATCTTTGACAGGCCGGTGGGCCAAAAACATTCAGTACTTC.

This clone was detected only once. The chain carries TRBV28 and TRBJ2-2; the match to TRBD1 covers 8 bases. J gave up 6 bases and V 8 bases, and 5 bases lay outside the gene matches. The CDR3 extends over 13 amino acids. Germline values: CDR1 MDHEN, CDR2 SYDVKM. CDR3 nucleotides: TGTGCCAGCGGATTCAGGGGGCCCGGGGAGCTGTTTTTT. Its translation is CASGFRGPGELFF.

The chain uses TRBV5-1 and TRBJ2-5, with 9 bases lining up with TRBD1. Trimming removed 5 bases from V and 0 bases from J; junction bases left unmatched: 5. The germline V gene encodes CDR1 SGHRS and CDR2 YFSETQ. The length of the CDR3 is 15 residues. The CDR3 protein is CASSWTGANQETQYF. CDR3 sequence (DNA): TGCGCCAGCAGTTGGACAGGGGCCAACCAAGAGACCCAGTACTTC.

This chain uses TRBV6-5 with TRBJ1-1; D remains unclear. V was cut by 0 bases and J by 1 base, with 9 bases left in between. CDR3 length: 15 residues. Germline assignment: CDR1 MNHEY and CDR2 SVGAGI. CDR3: CASSYSRLQNTEAFF. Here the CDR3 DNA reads TGTGCCAGCAGTTACTCGAGGCTCCAGAACACTGAAGCTTTCTTT.